This TCR beta chain was documented in a study of blood T cells in healthy people across ages. It was with a sample-barcoded 5' primer and a J-beta primer mix that a second PCR of roughly 7 to 12 cycles was run. One entry per CDR3 protein, called by TCRdb with MiXCR from the 5' RACE reads. The profile shows some 690,000 distinct CDR3 sequences, 22% of them singletons. Losses at the gene ends were 4 bases for V and 4 bases for J; bases not matched to a gene: 18. The length of the CDR3 is 19 residues. The germline V gene has CDR1 SGHRS and CDR2 YFSETQ. The receptor was derived from a man between 65 and 79 years old in good health. Sequenced input: blood. This chain connects TRBV5-1 to TRBJ1-1; 11 nucleotides match TRBD1. DNA of the CDR3: TGCGCCAGCAGCCTATGGACAGGGGGCATTGGGTCCCAGAGCACTGAAGCTTTCTTT. It is translated as CASSLWTGGIGSQSTEAFF.